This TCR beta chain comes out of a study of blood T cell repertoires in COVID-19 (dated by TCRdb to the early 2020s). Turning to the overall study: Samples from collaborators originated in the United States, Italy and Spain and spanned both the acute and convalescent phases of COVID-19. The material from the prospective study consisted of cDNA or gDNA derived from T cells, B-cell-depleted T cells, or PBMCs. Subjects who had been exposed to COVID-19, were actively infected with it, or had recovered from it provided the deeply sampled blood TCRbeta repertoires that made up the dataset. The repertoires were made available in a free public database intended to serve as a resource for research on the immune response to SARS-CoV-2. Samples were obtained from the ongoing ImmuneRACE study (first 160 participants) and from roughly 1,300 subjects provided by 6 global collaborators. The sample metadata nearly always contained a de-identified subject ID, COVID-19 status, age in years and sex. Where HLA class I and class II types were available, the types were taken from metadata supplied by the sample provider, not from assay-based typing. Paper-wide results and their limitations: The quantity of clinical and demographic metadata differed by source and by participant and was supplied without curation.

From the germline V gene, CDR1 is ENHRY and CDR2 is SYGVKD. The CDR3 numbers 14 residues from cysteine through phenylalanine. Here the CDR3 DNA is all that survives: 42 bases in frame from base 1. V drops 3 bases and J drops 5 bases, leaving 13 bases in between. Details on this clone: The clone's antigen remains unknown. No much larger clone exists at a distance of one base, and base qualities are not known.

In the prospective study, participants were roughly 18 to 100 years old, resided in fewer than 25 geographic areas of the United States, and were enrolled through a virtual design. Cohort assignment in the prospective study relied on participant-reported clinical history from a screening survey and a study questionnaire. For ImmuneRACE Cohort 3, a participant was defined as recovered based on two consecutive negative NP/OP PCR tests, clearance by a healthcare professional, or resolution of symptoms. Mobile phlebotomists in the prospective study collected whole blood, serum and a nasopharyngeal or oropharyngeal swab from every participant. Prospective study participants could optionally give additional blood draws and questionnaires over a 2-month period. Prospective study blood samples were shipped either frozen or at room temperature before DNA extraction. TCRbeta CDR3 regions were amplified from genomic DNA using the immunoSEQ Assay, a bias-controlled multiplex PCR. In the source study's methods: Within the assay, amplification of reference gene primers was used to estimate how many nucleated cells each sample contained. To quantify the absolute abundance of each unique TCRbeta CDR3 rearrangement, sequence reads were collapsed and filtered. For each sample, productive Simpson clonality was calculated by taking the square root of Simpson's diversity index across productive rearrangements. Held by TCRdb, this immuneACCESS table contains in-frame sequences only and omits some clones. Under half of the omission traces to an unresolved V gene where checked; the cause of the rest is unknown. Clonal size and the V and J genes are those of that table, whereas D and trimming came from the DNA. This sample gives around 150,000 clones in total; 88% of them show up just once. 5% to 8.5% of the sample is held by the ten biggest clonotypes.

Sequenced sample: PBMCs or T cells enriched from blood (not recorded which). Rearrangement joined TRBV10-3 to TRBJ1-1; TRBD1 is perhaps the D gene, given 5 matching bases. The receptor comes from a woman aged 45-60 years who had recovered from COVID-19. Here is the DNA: TGTGCCATCAGTGAAGGGCAGGGTGGGACTGAAGCTTTCTTT. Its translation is CAISEGQGGTEAFF.